The 21 T cell receptor beta chains listed next were all sequenced from one sample in a study of T cell responses to AZD1222 COVID-19 vaccine. This table comes from immunoSEQ multiplex PCR, and its TCRdb copy is limited to in-frame clones, with some not included. The sample has around 170,000 clones, around 90% seen once. Specimen: peripheral blood, collected on day 0 of AZD1222 vaccination. The source is an adult in good health.

V gene TRBV24-1 combines with J gene TRBJ2-1; TRBD1 matches at 10 bases. There are 12 residues in the CDR3. Germline lookup yields CDR1 KGHDR and CDR2 SFDVKD. The ends lost 7 bases at V and 8 bases at J; junction bases unmatched: 1. The CDR3 reads CATRTGGYEQFF. The CDR3 DNA reads TGTGCCACCAGGACAGGGGGCTATGAGCAGTTCTTC.

The chain links TRBV28 to TRBJ2-3; no reliable D call. This CDR3 region has 14 residues. Trimming left V 7 bases short and J 0 bases short, with 11 bases between. Per the germline V gene, CDR1 is MDHEN and CDR2 is SYDVKM. The CDR3 region is CASNKRTSTDTQYF. DNA for the CDR3: TGTGCCAGCAACAAGCGAACTAGCACAGATACGCAGTATTTT.

In its sample, this clone was seen once. The chain employs TRBV19 and TRBJ2-7; 11 bases are shared with TRBD1. Germline V gives CDR1 LNHDA, CDR2 SQIVND (reference sequence). The ends lost 5 bases at V and 2 bases at J; junction bases unmatched: 8. The CDR3 covers 16 residues. The CDR3 loop reads CASSWTGGETAYEQYF. In DNA, the CDR3 is TGTGCCAGTAGTTGGACAGGGGGCGAAACGGCCTACGAGCAGTACTTC.

The V and J genes are TRBV7-2 and TRBJ1-1, with a weak D call TRBD1 (6 bases). The ends were cut back, 5 bases at V and 11 bases at J, with 30 bases in the middle. Germline values: CDR1 SGHTA, CDR2 FQGNSA. This CDR3 contains 17 residues. CDR3 sequence: CASSPWGIWLGDKGAFF. CDR3 DNA: TGTGCCAGCAGCCCTTGGGGTATATGGTTGGGGGACAAAGGCGCTTTCTTT.

This clone was seen just once. The chain uses TRBV29-1 and TRBJ2-3; D not certain. Trimming removed 1 base from V and 1 base from J, with 6 bases in between. This CDR3 region has 13 residues. Germline assignment: CDR1 SQVTM and CDR2 ANQGSEA. As DNA, the CDR3 is TGCAGCGTTGAAGCCCCACGCACAGATACGCAGTATTTT. Its protein product is CSVEAPRTDTQYF.

The chain couples TRBV20-1 to TRBJ2-7; possible D gene TRBD2, 6 bases. Germline CDR1 is DFQATT and CDR2 is SNEGSKA (reference sequence). The V and J ends lost 3 bases and 3 bases respectively, with 12 bases between them. This CDR3 has 13 residues. CDR3 sequence (DNA): TGCAGTGCTAGTCCGGGAGCCGGCTACGAGCAGTACTTC. This codes for CSASPGAGYEQYF.

This chain joins TRBV27 and TRBJ2-1; D not resolved. CDR1 and CDR2 from the germline V gene are MNHEY and SMNVEV (reference sequence). CDR3 length equals 13 residues. Trimming pared 8 bases from V and 0 bases from J, leaving 8 bases between. The CDR3 sequence is CASELGSYNEQFF. The CDR3 DNA sequence: TGTGCCAGCGAGTTGGGCTCCTACAATGAGCAGTTCTTC.

This clone was observed a single time. The V call is TRBV27, the J call TRBJ2-3; 10 nucleotides align to TRBD2. The CDR3 loop spans 20 amino acids. Germline V CDR1 and CDR2: MNHEY, SMNVEV (reference sequence). Germline trimming cut 1 base from V and 6 bases from J; bases unmatched to any gene: 19. Written as DNA, the CDR3 is TGTGCCAGCAGTTTATTTCCAGGACTAGCGGCCGGGGGGCCTATGGATACGCAGTATTTT. As protein: CASSLFPGLAAGGPMDTQYF.

V usage is TRBV7-9 and J usage is TRBJ1-4; 11 bases agree with TRBD1. CDR3 length equals 16 residues. V lost 5 bases, J lost 7 bases, and 9 bases stayed unmatched. Germline lookup yields CDR1 SEHNR and CDR2 FQNEAQ (reference sequence). The CDR3 DNA sequence: TGTGCCAGCAGCCCGACTGGGACAGGGGGGGGTGAAAAACTGTTTTTT. Amino acid sequence: CASSPTGTGGGEKLFF.

The chain combines TRBV19 with TRBJ1-5; 7 bases fit TRBD1. CDR3 length equals 15 residues. Trimming took 2 bases from V and 3 from J; bases not matched to a gene: 4. CDR1 and CDR2 (germline): LNHDA, SQIVND (reference sequence). The CDR3, as DNA: TGTGCCAGTAGTATAATGGGACAGAACAATCAGCCCCAGCATTTT. Amino acid sequence: CASSIMGQNNQPQHF.

The rearrangement uses TRBV10-2 and TRBJ2-5; 7 nucleotides line up with TRBD2. The CDR3 is 14 residues long. Germline V lookup: CDR1 WSHSY, CDR2 SAAADI. V gave up 4 bases and J gave up 1 base; unmatched junction bases: 3. This CDR3 is CASSGLAVQETQYF. The CDR3 DNA is TGCGCCAGCAGTGGGCTAGCGGTCCAAGAGACCCAGTACTTC.

The V call is TRBV9, the J call TRBJ1-2; D call uncertain. V shed 4 bases and J shed 7 bases, with 20 bases lying between them. CDR3 length equals 15 residues. Germline lookup yields CDR1 SGDLS and CDR2 YYNGEE. CDR3 DNA sequence: TGTGCCAGCAGCCTCGACCCCGGATTGGGCCTTGGCTACACCTTC. Its translation: CASSLDPGLGLGYTF. Supplemented by reference TRBV9 and TRBJ1-2, the full variable domain reads DSGVTQTPKHLITATGQRVTLRCSPRSGDLSVYWYQQSLDQGLQFLIQYYNGEERAKGNILERFSAQQFPDLHSELNLSSLELGDSALYFCASSLDPGLGLGYTFGSGTRLTVV.

Written as DNA, the CDR3 is TGTGCCAGTAGTATAGAGGACAGAGATGGGTACAATCAGCCCCAGCATTTT. Its protein product is CASSIEDRDGYNQPQHF. This sequence joins TRBV19 and TRBJ1-5; D might be TRBD1 (6 bases). Per the germline V gene, CDR1 is LNHDA and CDR2 is SQIVND (reference sequence). Trimming cost V 0 bases and J 3 bases, with 15 bases left between them. CDR3 length: 17 residues.

The chain employs TRBV11-1 and TRBJ2-1; D is undetermined. The CDR3 has 15 residues. Trimming took 0 bases from V and 0 from J, leaving 6 bases between them. The germline V gene encodes CDR1 SGHAT and CDR2 FQDESV (reference sequence). CDR3 bases: TGTGCCAGCAGCTTAGCGGAGTACTCCTACAATGAGCAGTTCTTC. Amino acids: CASSLAEYSYNEQFF.

In DNA form, the CDR3 reads TGTGCCAGCAGCCGCGGACAGGCTTACACTGAAGCTTTCTTT. This codes for CASSRGQAYTEAFF. The rearrangement uses TRBV11-1 and TRBJ1-1; 7 bases align to TRBD1. Losses at the gene ends were 5 bases for V and 3 bases for J; bases not matched to a gene: 6. There are 14 residues in the CDR3. The V gene's germline CDR1 is SGHAT and CDR2 FQDESV (reference sequence).

The CDR3 loop is CASSVVAPNEQFF. In nucleotides, the CDR3 is TGTGCCAGCAGCGTAGTAGCGCCCAATGAGCAGTTCTTC. The chain has TRBV9 and TRBJ2-1, with TRBD2 as a possible D gene (5 bases). V shed 0 bases and J shed 6 bases, with 7 bases lying between them. Germline V gives CDR1 SGDLS, CDR2 YYNGEE. The CDR3 runs 13 residues.

The CDR3 region is CASSQDGQRGEKLFF. The CDR3 DNA reads as TGTGCCAGCAGCCAAGATGGTCAGAGGGGTGAAAAACTGTTTTTT. The rearrangement links TRBV4-2 to TRBJ1-4; possible D gene TRBD1, 5 bases. This CDR3 has 15 amino acids. V was trimmed by 0 bases and J by 7 bases, leaving 12 bases between them. The germline gives CDR1 LGHNA, CDR2 YNFKEQ.

This clone was observed a handful of times. The chain carries TRBV27 and TRBJ2-7; perhaps TRBD2 as D (5 bases). This CDR3 is built from 20 residues. The germline gives CDR1 MNHEY, CDR2 SMNVEV (reference sequence). Between the trimmed V and J ends, which lost 2 bases and 0 bases, there was a span of 26 bases. CDR3 in amino acids: CASSLHQSGSRTGLSYEQYF. Here the CDR3 DNA reads TGTGCCAGCAGTTTACATCAATCGGGAAGTCGGACGGGCCTCTCCTACGAGCAGTACTTC.

V and J are TRBV4-2 and TRBJ1-6, with a possible D match to TRBD1 (5 bases). Trimming removed 3 bases at V and 10 bases at J, with 13 bases between. The CDR3 is 14 amino acids. Germline lookup yields CDR1 LGHNA and CDR2 YNFKEQ. The CDR3 is CASSHIKGESPLHF. The CDR3 nucleotides are TGTGCCAGCAGCCACATAAAAGGGGAGTCACCCCTCCACTTT.

The V and J genes are TRBV10-3 and TRBJ1-2; D remains ambiguous. Germline CDR1 reads ENHRY; CDR2 reads SYGVKD. V lost 2 bases to trimming and J lost 4 bases, with 11 bases between them. The CDR3 is 14 residues long. CDR3 protein: CAISEGPVAYGYTF. The CDR3 nucleotides read TGTGCCATCAGTGAGGGTCCCGTGGCCTATGGCTACACCTTC.

The chain employs TRBV7-9 and TRBJ2-3; 8 bases line up with TRBD2. Trimming cost V 1 base and J 3 bases; bases outside gene matches: 6. CDR3 length: 16 amino acids. Germline values: CDR1 SEHNR, CDR2 FQNEAQ (reference sequence). The CDR3 sequence: CASSLDSSGPTDTQYF. In DNA, the CDR3 is TGTGCCAGCAGCTTAGATTCTAGCGGGCCTACAGATACGCAGTATTTT.